This T cell receptor beta chain appears in the sequencing data of a study of T cell responses to AZD1222 COVID-19 vaccine. Data came from immunoSEQ multiplex PCR; TCRdb stores just in-frame clones and leaves some out. The repertoire holds over 150,000 clones, with roughly nine tenths as singletons. The CDR3 is made up of 16 amino acids. V gave up 3 bases and J gave up 0 bases, with 13 bases separating them. Germline values: CDR1 SGHRS, CDR2 YFSETQ. General study results and limits: White British people made up most donors, females outnumbered males, and clonal diversity was possibly underestimated. As reported, nearly half of all spike-specific TCRs target variant regions that are unmutated.

As for this clone: The antigen is unknown.

This TCR was sampled from an adult in good health. Sequenced material: peripheral blood, taken on day 0 of MenACWY control vaccination. The V call is TRBV5-1, the J call TRBJ2-1; D is uncertain. CDR3 sequence (DNA): TGCGCCAGCAGCTCCGGGTTCTCAAGCTCCTACAATGAGCAGTTCTTC. Translation gives CASSSGFSSSYNEQFF.